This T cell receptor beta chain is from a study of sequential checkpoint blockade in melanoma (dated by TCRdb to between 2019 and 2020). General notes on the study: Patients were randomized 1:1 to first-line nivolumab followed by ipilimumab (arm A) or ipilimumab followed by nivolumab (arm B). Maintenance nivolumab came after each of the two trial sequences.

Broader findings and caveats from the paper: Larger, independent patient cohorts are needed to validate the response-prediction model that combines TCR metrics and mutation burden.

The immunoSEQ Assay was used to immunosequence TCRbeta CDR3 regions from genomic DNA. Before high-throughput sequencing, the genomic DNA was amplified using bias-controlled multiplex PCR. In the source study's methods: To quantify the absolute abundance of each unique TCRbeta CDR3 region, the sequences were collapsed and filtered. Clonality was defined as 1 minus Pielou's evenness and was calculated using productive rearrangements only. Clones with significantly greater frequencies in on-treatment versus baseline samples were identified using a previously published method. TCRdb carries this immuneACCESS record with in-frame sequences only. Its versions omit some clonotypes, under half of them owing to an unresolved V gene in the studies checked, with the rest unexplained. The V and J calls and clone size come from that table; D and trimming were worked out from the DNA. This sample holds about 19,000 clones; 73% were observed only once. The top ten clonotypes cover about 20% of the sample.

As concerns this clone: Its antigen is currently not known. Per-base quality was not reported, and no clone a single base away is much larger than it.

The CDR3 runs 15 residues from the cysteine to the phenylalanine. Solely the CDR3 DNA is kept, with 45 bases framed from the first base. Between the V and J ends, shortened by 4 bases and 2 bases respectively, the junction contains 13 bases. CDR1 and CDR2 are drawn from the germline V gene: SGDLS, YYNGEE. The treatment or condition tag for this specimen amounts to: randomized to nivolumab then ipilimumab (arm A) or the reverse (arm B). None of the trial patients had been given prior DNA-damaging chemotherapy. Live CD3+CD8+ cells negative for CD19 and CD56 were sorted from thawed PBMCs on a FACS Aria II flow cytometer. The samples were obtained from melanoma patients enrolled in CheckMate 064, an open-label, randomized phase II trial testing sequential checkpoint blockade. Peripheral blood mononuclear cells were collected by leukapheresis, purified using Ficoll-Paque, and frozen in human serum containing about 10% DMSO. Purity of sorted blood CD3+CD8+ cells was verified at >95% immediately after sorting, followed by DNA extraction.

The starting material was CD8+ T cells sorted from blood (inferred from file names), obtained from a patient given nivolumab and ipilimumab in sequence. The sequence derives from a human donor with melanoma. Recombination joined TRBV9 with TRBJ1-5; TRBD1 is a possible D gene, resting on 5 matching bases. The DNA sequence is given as TGTGCCAGCAGCTTACAAGGGGTAGGCAATCAGCCCCAGCATTTT. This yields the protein CASSLQGVGNQPQHF.